This T cell receptor (beta chain) was captured by sequencing in a study of blood T cells in healthy people across ages. At the level of the study: In model experiments, template switching was able to capture about one barcoded beta molecule for every two T cells that were present. Study results and limitations: Naive T cell percentage showed a strong correlation with TCR beta diversity. Calculation of diversity from one million T cells yielded estimates considered to be underestimates.

This clonotype was seen only a few times. No antigen is known for it. This CDR3 has 14 amino acids. Trimming stripped 1 base from V and 1 base from J, with 7 bases between. CDR1 SEHNR and CDR2 FQNEAQ come from the germline V gene (reference sequence). Combining a sample-barcoded 5' primer with a J-beta primer mix, a second PCR ran for about 7 to 11 cycles. CDR3-containing paired-end reads numbering at least 2.5 million came from each sample. One entry per CDR3 protein results from TCRdb running MiXCR on the 5' RACE reads. This sample has 600,000 to 1,000,000 distinct CDR3 sequences, with roughly 25% found just once. These data also featured in a second study, about T cells of mothers and their children.

The chain carries TRBV7-9 and TRBJ1-1; D not certain. This clonotype was obtained from a boy younger than 18 in good health. What was sequenced was blood. CDR3 amino acids: CASSLESTNTEAFF. As DNA, the CDR3 is TGTGCCAGCAGCTTAGAGTCGACGAACACTGAAGCTTTCTTT.